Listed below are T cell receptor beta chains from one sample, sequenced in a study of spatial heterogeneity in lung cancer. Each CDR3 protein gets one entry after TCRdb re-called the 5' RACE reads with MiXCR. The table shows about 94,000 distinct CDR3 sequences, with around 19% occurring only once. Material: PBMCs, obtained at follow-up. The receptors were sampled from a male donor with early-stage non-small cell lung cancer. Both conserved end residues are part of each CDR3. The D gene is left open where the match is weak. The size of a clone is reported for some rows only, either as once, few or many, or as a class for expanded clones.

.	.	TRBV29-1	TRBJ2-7	CSVGTVVYEQYF	TGCAGCGTTGGAACAGTAGTATACGAGCAGTACTTC
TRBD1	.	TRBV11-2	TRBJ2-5	CASSSLARSGGGETQYF	TGTGCCAGCAGCTCCCTAGCGCGTTCAGGGGGCGGTGAGACCCAGTACTTC
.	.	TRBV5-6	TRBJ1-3	CASSLYSNRGNTIYF	TGTGCCAGCAGCTTGTACTCCAATCGCGGAAACACCATATATTTT
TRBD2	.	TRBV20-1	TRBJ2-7	CSASSITSGSNEQYF	TGCAGTGCTAGTAGTATCACTAGCGGGAGCAACGAGCAGTACTTC
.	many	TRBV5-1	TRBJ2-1	CASSSNRVYNEQFF	TGCGCCAGCAGCTCCAACCGGGTCTACAATGAGCAGTTCTTC
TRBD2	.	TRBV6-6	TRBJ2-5	CASSGKLAGDSETQYF	TGTGCCAGCAGTGGGAAACTAGCGGGGGACTCAGAGACCCAGTACTTC
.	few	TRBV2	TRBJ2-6	CASSEGSGANVPF	TGTGCCAGCAGCGAGGGCTCTGGGGCCAACGTCCCTTTC
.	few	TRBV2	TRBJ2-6	CASSSGPLSGANVLTF	TGTGCCAGCAGCTCGGGACCCCTCTCTGGGGCCAACGTCCTGACTTTC
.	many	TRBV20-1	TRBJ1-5	CSARVRNSNQPQHF	TGCAGTGCTAGAGTCAGGAATAGCAATCAGCCCCAGCATTTT
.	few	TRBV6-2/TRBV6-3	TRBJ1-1	CASSYRKNTEAFF	TGTGCCAGCAGTTATAGGAAGAACACTGAAGCTTTCTTT
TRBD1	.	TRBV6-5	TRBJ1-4	CASSHGGTGNEKLFF	TGTGCCAGCAGCCACGGCGGGACAGGGAATGAAAAACTGTTTTTT
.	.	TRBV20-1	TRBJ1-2	CSASDTAYGYTF	TGCAGTGCTAGTGACACCGCTTATGGCTACACCTTC
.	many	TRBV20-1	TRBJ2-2	CSAREGGHLTGELFF	TGCAGTGCTAGAGAGGGGGGCCACCTCACCGGGGAGCTGTTTTTT
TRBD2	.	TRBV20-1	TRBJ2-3	CSVGQRLAETSTDTQYF	TGCAGTGTAGGACAGAGACTAGCGGAGACTAGCACAGATACGCAGTATTTT
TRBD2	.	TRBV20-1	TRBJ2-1	CSARDWDYSYNEQFF	TGCAGTGCTAGAGATTGGGACTACTCCTACAATGAGCAGTTCTTC
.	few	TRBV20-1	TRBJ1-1	CSARDFRGSTEAFF	TGCAGTGCTAGAGATTTTCGGGGAAGCACTGAAGCTTTCTTT
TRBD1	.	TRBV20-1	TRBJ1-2	CSATQGRGTGYTF	TGCAGTGCAACACAGGGGCGAGGCACTGGCTACACCTTC
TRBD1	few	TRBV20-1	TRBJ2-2	CSVKTGTGGTGELFF	TGCAGTGTTAAGACCGGGACAGGGGGAACCGGGGAGCTGTTTTTT
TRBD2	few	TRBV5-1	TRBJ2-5	CASSPIAGGPLETQYF	TGCGCCAGCAGCCCGATTGCGGGAGGGCCGTTAGAGACCCAGTACTTC
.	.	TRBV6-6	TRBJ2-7	CASSYSQGLYEQYF	TGTGCCAGCAGTTACTCCCAGGGGTTGTACGAGCAGTACTTC
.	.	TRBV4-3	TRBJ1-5	CASSHRGKGQPQHF	TGCGCCAGCAGCCATCGCGGGAAGGGCCAGCCCCAGCATTTT
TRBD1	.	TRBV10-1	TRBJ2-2	CASSESGDRAPGELFF	TGCGCCAGCAGTGAGTCGGGGGACAGGGCTCCCGGGGAGCTGTTTTTT
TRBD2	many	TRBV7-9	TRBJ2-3	CASSLGTSGRRADTQYF	TGTGCCAGCAGCCTTGGGACTAGCGGGAGAAGGGCAGATACGCAGTATTTT
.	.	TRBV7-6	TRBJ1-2	CASSLAGVGYTF	TGTGCCAGCAGCTTAGCAGGGGTCGGCTACACCTTC
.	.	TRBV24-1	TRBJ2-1	CATSARGGKSYNEQFF	TGTGCCACCAGTGCCCGTGGGGGGAAAAGTTACAATGAGCAGTTCTTC
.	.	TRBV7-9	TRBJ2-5	CASGGAGQETQYF	TGTGCCAGCGGGGGGGCAGGTCAAGAGACCCAGTACTTC